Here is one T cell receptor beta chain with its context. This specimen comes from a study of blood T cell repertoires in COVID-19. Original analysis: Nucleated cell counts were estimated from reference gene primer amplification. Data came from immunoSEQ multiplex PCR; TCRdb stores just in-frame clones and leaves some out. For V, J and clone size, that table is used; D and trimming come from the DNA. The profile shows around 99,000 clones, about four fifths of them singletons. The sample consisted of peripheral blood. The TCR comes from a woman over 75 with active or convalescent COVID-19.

Here the CDR3 reads CASSSGRNSPLHF. The CDR3 DNA is TGTGCCAGCAGCTCTGGTCGGAATTCACCCCTCCACTTT. J is TRBJ1-6 and V is TRBV5-6; D gene ambiguous. This CDR3 contains 13 residues. The germline CDR1 and CDR2 sequences are SGHDT and YYEEEE. V lost 3 bases to trimming and J lost 7 bases, with 8 bases between them.